Listed below are T cell receptor beta chains from one sample, sequenced in a study of blood T cells in healthy people across ages. Each CDR3 protein gets one entry after TCRdb re-called the 5' RACE reads with MiXCR. The sample includes under 2,000,000 distinct CDR3 sequences, roughly 50% of them seen just once. Sequencing input: blood. These receptors were collected from a woman in her thirties or forties in good health. The CDR3 runs from the conserved cysteine through the conserved F or W. A D gene is named only where the DNA matches it firmly. Where a row states a size, it is once, few, many or the class of an expanded clone; other rows omit it.

d_call clone_size j_call v_call cdr3_aa cdr3_nt
- - TRBJ1-1 TRBV20-1 CSAPTQGGAFF TGCAGTGCTCCTACCCAGGGTGGTGCTTTCTTT
- - TRBJ2-1 TRBV7-2 CASSLADGDNEQFF TGTGCCAGCAGCTTAGCCGACGGAGACAATGAGCAGTTCTTC
TRBD2 many TRBJ2-7 TRBV3-1 CASSQAPGGTEQYF TGTGCCAGCAGCCAGGCCCCGGGGGGGACCGAGCAGTACTTC
- - TRBJ1-5 TRBV25-1 CASSELSRNSNQPQHF TGTGCCAGCAGTGAACTATCACGGAATAGCAATCAGCCCCAGCATTTT
TRBD2 - TRBJ2-3 TRBV18 CASSAGTSGTADTQYF TGTGCCAGCTCTGCCGGGACTAGCGGGACGGCAGATACGCAGTATTTT
- once TRBJ2-5 TRBV6-5 CASSYSSGSQETQYF TGTGCCAGCAGTTACTCCTCAGGGAGCCAAGAGACCCAGTACTTC
TRBD1 few TRBJ2-5 TRBV5-1 CASSSPTDRGLETQYF TGCGCCAGCAGCTCGCCCACGGACAGGGGGCTTGAGACCCAGTACTTC
TRBD1 - TRBJ1-2 TRBV10-3 CAIRTSGTDYGYTF TGTGCCATCAGGACAAGCGGGACAGACTATGGCTACACCTTC
- few TRBJ2-3 TRBV27 CASSLFAGNTDTQYF TGTGCCAGCAGTTTATTCGCGGGGAACACAGATACGCAGTATTTT
TRBD1 - TRBJ1-1 TRBV15 CATSQGGTEAFF TGTGCCACCAGCCAGGGGGGCACTGAAGCTTTCTTT
- - TRBJ1-1 TRBV18 CASSPQKANTEAFF TGCGCCAGCTCACCCCAAAAAGCGAACACTGAAGCTTTCTTT
TRBD1 - TRBJ2-5 TRBV5-1 CASTTGTATYNEQYF TGCGCCAGCACCACCGGGACAGCCACCTACAATGAGCAGTACTTC
- - TRBJ2-1 TRBV29-1 CSVEEVGDEQFF TGCAGCGTTGAAGAGGTAGGGGATGAGCAGTTCTTC
- - TRBJ2-7 TRBV12-3/TRBV12-4 CASREGLYEQYF TGTGCCAGCAGAGAGGGACTTTACGAGCAGTACTTC
- - TRBJ2-4 TRBV20-1 CSATGTFRDIQYF TGCAGTGCTACCGGGACCTTTCGGGACATTCAGTACTTC
TRBD2 - TRBJ2-5 TRBV28 CASSTLGPSGPTRETQYF TGTGCCAGCAGTACCCTAGGGCCTAGCGGGCCTACTAGAGAGACCCAGTACTTC
- - TRBJ2-1 TRBV18 CASSPRWGGSNEQFF TGTGCCAGCTCACCACGGTGGGGGGGCTCCAATGAGCAGTTCTTC
TRBD2 once TRBJ2-3 TRBV14 CASSQELRERADTQYF TGTGCCAGCAGCCAGGAGCTGCGGGAGCGTGCAGATACGCAGTATTTT
- - TRBJ2-5 TRBV5-1 CASSHGLGRETQYF TGCGCCAGCAGCCACGGACTTGGACGGGAGACCCAGTACTTC
- - TRBJ2-3 TRBV15 CATSRASVGIDTQYF TGTGCCACCAGCAGAGCTAGCGTAGGGATAGATACGCAGTATTTT
- - TRBJ2-3 TRBV29-1 CSAKGGPDTQYF TGCAGCGCAAAGGGGGGTCCAGATACGCAGTATTTT
TRBD2 few TRBJ2-7 TRBV7-9 CASSLGALAGGVNEQYF TGTGCCAGCAGCTTAGGAGCCCTAGCGGGGGGTGTCAATGAGCAGTACTTC
TRBD2 - TRBJ2-3 TRBV7-2 CASSLFGTSGPSDTQYF TGTGCCAGCAGCTTATTTGGGACTAGCGGGCCTTCAGATACGCAGTATTTT
- - TRBJ1-6 TRBV21-1 CASSRQAPLHF TGTGCCAGCAGCAGACAAGCCCCCCTCCACTTT
TRBD2 - TRBJ2-3 TRBV6-2/TRBV6-3 CASRPGLAGGYTDTQYF TGTGCCAGCAGACCAGGACTAGCGGGGGGATACACAGATACGCAGTATTTT
- - TRBJ2-6 TRBV12-3/TRBV12-4 CASSFFQGLVSGANVLTF TGTGCCAGCAGTTTCTTCCAGGGTTTGGTCTCTGGGGCCAACGTCCTGACTTTC
TRBD1 once TRBJ2-6 TRBV2 CASSEDGTGVFSGANVLTF TGTGCCAGCAGTGAGGACGGGACAGGGGTTTTCTCTGGGGCCAACGTCCTGACTTTC
- - TRBJ2-2 TRBV5-4 CASSLAGNTAGELFF TGTGCCAGCAGCCTGGCGGGAAACACGGCCGGGGAGCTGTTTTTT
- - TRBJ2-3 TRBV29-1 CSVDRETDAQYF TGCAGCGTTGACAGGGAGACAGATGCGCAGTATTTT
TRBD1 - TRBJ1-2 TRBV7-2 CASSTRDRVSGYTF TGTGCCAGCAGCACCCGGGACAGGGTATCTGGCTACACCTTC
- - TRBJ2-1 TRBV5-1 CASSLQWTEQFF TGCGCCAGCAGCTTGCAGTGGACCGAGCAGTTCTTC
- - TRBJ2-7 TRBV10-2 CASGRDPNLQEQYF TGCGCCAGCGGACGGGACCCGAACCTACAGGAGCAGTACTTC
TRBD1 - TRBJ1-2 TRBV28 CASSLDLGLGPTGTASRGYTF TGTGCCAGCAGTTTGGACTTAGGATTGGGGCCGACAGGGACAGCTAGTCGGGGCTACACCTTC
- many TRBJ2-7 TRBV7-9 CASQKDGSYEQYF TGTGCCAGCCAAAAGGACGGGTCCTACGAGCAGTACTTC
- few TRBJ2-7 TRBV4-1 CASSQAVSSYEQYF TGCGCCAGCAGCCAAGCGGTAAGCTCCTACGAGCAGTACTTC
- - TRBJ2-7 TRBV27 CASSPDWSYEQYF TGTGCCAGCAGTCCCGACTGGTCCTACGAGCAGTACTTC
- - TRBJ1-2 TRBV12-3/TRBV12-4 CASTIDSYGYTF TGTGCCAGCACCATCGACAGCTATGGCTACACCTTC
- - TRBJ2-1 TRBV6-6 CASSYSAGVDYNEQFF TGTGCCAGCAGTTACTCAGCAGGGGTGGACTACAATGAGCAGTTCTTC